The source of this T cell receptor beta chain is a study of blood T cell repertoires in COVID-19. CDR3 length: 16 residues. Germline V gene lookup returns CDR1 KGHSH and CDR2 LQKENI. V was trimmed by 3 bases and J by 10 bases, leaving 19 bases between them. Original processing methods: Amplified reference gene primers provided the basis for estimating nucleated cell counts. Generated by immunoSEQ multiplex PCR, the TCRdb table keeps only in-frame clones and is missing some. D and trimming were read from the DNA, whereas the V and J calls and clone size are those reported in that table. The sample holds roughly 110,000 clones; over 80% are singletons and the top ten take approximately 0.77%.

This rearrangement joins TRBV18 to TRBJ1-6, with D possibly TRBD1 on 5 matching bases. This TCR was recovered from a woman aged 65 to 85 with acute or convalescent COVID-19. The specimen was peripheral blood. The CDR3 sequence is CASSPEGTAQGSPLHF. CDR3 sequence (DNA): TGTGCCAGCTCACCGGAGGGGACGGCCCAAGGATCACCCCTCCACTTT.